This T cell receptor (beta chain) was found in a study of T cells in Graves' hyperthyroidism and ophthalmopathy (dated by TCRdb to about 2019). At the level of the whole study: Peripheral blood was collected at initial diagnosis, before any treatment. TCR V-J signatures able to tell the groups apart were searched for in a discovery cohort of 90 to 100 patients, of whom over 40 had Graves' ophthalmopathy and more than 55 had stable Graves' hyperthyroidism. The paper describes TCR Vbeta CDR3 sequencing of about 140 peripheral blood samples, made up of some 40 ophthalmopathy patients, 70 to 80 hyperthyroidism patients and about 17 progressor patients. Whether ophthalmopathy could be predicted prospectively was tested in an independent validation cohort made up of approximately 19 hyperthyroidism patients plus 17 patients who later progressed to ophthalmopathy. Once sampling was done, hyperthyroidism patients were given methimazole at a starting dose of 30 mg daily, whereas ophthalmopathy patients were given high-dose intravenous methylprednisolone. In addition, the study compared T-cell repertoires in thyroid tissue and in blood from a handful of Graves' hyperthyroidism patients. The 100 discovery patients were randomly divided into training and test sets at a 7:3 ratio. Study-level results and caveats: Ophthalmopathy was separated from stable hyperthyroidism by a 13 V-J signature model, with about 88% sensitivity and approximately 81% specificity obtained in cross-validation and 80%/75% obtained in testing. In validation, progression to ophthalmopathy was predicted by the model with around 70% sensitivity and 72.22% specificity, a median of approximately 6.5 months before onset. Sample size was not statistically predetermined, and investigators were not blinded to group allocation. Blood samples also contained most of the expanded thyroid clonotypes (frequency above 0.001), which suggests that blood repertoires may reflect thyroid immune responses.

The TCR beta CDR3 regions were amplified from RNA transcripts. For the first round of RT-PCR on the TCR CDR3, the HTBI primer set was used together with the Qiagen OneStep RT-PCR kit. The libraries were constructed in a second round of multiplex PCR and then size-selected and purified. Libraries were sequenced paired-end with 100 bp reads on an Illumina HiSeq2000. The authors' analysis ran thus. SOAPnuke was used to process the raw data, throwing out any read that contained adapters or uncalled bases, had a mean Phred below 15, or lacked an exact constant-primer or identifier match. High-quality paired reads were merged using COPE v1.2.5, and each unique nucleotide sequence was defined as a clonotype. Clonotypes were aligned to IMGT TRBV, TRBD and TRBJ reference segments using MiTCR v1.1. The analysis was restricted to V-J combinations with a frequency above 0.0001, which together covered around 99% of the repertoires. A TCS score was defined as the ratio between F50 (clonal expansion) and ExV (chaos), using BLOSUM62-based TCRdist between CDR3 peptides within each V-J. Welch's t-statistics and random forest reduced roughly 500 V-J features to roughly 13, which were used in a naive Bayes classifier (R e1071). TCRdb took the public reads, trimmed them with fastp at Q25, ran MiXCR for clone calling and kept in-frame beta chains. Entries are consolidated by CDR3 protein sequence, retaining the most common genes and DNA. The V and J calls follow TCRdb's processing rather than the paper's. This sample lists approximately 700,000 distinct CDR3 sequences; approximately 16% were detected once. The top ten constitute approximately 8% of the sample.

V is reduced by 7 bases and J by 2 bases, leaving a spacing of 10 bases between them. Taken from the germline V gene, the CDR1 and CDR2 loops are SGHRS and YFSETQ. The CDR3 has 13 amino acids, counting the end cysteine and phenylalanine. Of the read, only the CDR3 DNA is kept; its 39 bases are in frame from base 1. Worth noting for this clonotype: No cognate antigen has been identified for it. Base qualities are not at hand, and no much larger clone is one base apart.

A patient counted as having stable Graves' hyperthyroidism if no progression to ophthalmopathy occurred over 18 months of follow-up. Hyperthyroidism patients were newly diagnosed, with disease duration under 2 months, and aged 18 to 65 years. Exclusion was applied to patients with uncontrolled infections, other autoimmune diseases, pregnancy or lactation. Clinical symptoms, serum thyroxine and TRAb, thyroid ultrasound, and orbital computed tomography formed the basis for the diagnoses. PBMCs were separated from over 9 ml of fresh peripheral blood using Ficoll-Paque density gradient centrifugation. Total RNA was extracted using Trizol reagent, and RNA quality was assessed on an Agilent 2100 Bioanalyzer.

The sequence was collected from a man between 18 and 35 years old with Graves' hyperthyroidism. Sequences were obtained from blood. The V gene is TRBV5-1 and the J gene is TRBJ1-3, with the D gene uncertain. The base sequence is TGCGCCAGCGCGAGCGGTGCTGGAAACACCATATATTTT. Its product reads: CASASGAGNTIYF. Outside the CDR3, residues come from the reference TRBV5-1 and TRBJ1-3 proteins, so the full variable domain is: KAGVTQTPRYLIKTRGQQVTLSCSPISGHRSVSWYQQTPGQGLQFLFEYFSETQRNKGNFPGRFSGRQFSNSRSEMNVSTLELGDSALYLCASASGAGNTIYFGEGSWLTVV.